Each of the 21 T cell receptor beta chains below was sequenced from the same sample in a study of cytomegalovirus exposure and HLA in healthy donors. PCR used 60 Vbeta primers and 13 Jbeta primers. Method: immunoSEQ multiplex PCR; TCRdb's copy keeps in-frame clones and lacks some. Of about 150,000 clones listed, 60% to 80% are singletons. Sequencing used PBMCs. Receptors were obtained from a man aged 25-45 years in good health and CMV-seropositive.

With regard to this clone: Other DNA sequences in the sample encode the same CDR3. The J gene is TRBJ2-1, the V gene TRBV29-1; 12 positions match TRBD2. The CDR3 extends over 15 amino acids. The germline V gene encodes CDR1 SQVTM and CDR2 ANQGSEA. With 4 bases clipped from V and 4 bases from J, the junction kept 5 bases outside the gene matches. The DNA of the CDR3 is TGCAGCGTTGTAGGACTAGCGGGGTATTACAATGAGCAGTTCTTC. Its protein product is CSVVGLAGYYNEQFF.

The V call is TRBV29-1, the J call TRBJ2-2; TRBD1 might be the D (5 bases). The V end lost 6 bases, the J end lost 1 base, and 6 bases lay between the germline ends. Germline V lookup: CDR1 SQVTM, CDR2 ANQGSEA. The CDR3 length is 12 residues. The CDR3 nucleotides read TGCAGCGTGACAGAGAACACCGGGGAGCTGTTTTTT. It encodes CSVTENTGELFF.

This chain links TRBV15 with TRBJ1-2; TRBD1 matches at 7 bases. CDR3 length: 14 amino acids. Germline V CDR1 and CDR2: LNHNV, YYDKDF (reference sequence). The J segment lost 3 bases and the V segment lost 5 bases, leaving 6 bases of the junction unmatched. CDR3 nucleotides: TGTGCCACCAGCGGGGGTGGGACAGACTATGGCTACACCTTC. Translated: CATSGGGTDYGYTF. The complete variable domain, with remaining parts taken from reference TRBV15 and TRBJ1-2, reads DAMVIQNPRYQVTQFGKPVTLSCSQTLNHNVMYWYQQKSSQAPKLLFHYYDKDFNNEADTPDNFQSRRPNTSFCFLDIRSPGLGDTAMYLCATSGGGTDYGYTFGSGTRLTVV.

J is TRBJ2-7 and V is TRBV5-1, with 9 bases matching TRBD1. The germline CDR1 and CDR2 sequences are SGHRS and YFSETQ. The CDR3 covers 14 residues. After removal of 4 bases from V and 2 bases from J, the junction contained 4 bases not matched to a gene. DNA of the CDR3: TGCGCCAGCAGCACAGGGACAGGGCCCTACGAGCAGTACTTC. It specifies CASSTGTGPYEQYF.

The chain uses TRBV5-4 and TRBJ2-7, with TRBD2 as a possible D gene (6 bases). There are 14 residues in the CDR3. CDR1 and CDR2 from the germline V gene are SGHNT and YYREEE (reference sequence). Deletions cut 1 base from V and 6 bases from J, with 14 bases between. CDR3 amino acids: CASSLRQGGSEQYF. DNA for the CDR3: TGTGCCAGCAGCTTGCGCCAGGGAGGCAGCGAGCAGTACTTC.

This chain uses TRBV9 with TRBJ1-1; 9 nucleotides line up with TRBD1. Germline V gene lookup returns CDR1 SGDLS and CDR2 YYNGEE. The CDR3 covers 14 residues. The V and J ends lost 0 bases and 11 bases, in that order; junction bases with no gene match: 8. CDR3 nucleotide sequence: TGTGCCAGCAGCGTAGAAGGGACAGGGTGTTGGGCTTTCTTT. It codes for CASSVEGTGCWAFF. The variable domain in full, completed from reference TRBV9 and TRBJ1-1, reads DSGVTQTPKHLITATGQRVTLRCSPRSGDLSVYWYQQSLDQGLQFLIQYYNGEERAKGNILERFSAQQFPDLHSELNLSSLELGDSALYFCASSVEGTGCWAFFGQGTRLTVV.

The V call is TRBV5-1, the J call TRBJ2-7; TRBD2 is a possible D gene (5 bases). The germline V gene has CDR1 SGHRS and CDR2 YFSETQ. The CDR3 is made up of 14 amino acids. Deletions cut 2 bases from V and 6 bases from J, with 15 bases between. Here the CDR3 DNA reads TGCGCCAGCAGCTTAGAGGGATTCGTCGGCGAGCAGTACTTC. This gives the protein CASSLEGFVGEQYF.

In regard to this clone: One junction end disagrees with the germline gene, perhaps due to a read error. CDR3 sequence: CASSVEIGGRSEQFF. The CDR3 nucleotides are TGTGCCAGTAGTGTAGAGATAGGGGGTAGGAGTGAGCAGTTCTTC. The genes are TRBV19 and TRBJ2-1; a weak D match, TRBD1 (6 bases). The germline CDR1 and CDR2 sequences are LNHDA and SQIVND (reference sequence). The CDR3 is 15 residues long.

This chain joins TRBV15 and TRBJ1-1; TRBD1 aligns across 9 bases. Germline assignment: CDR1 LNHNV and CDR2 YYDKDF (reference sequence). The CDR3 is 16 residues long. Trimming at V came to 7 bases and at J to 4 bases, leaving 13 bases not matched to a gene. The CDR3 sequence is CATNDRGLVSGTEAFF. The CDR3 DNA sequence: TGTGCCACCAACGACAGGGGGTTAGTTTCTGGCACTGAAGCTTTCTTT.

This rearrangement joins TRBV7-6 to TRBJ2-7, with 10 positions matching TRBD2. There are 15 residues in the CDR3. V shed 5 bases and J 5 bases; nucleotides not matched to a gene: 9. The germline V gene has CDR1 SGHVS and CDR2 FNYEAQ. The CDR3 region is CASSTLSGRAHEQYF. In DNA, the CDR3 is TGTGCCAGCAGCACCCTGAGCGGGAGGGCCCACGAGCAGTACTTC.

This clone was picked up a small number of times. The chain links TRBV7-9 to TRBJ2-7; TRBD1 matches 11 bases. This CDR3 is built from 14 residues. Germline CDR1 and CDR2: SEHNR and FQNEAQ (reference sequence). V was clipped by 5 bases and J by 4 bases; unmatched bases: 4. The CDR3 region has the DNA TGTGCCAGCAGCCTGGGACAGGGGGAGTACGAGCAGTACTTC. Its translation is CASSLGQGEYEQYF.

The V gene is TRBV29-1, the J gene TRBJ2-7, with D possibly being TRBD2 (6 bases). This CDR3 spans 14 amino acids. The V end was cut by 7 bases, the J end by 4 bases, with 20 bases between. Germline CDR1 and CDR2: SQVTM and ANQGSEA. The CDR3 reads CSAQSVAGRYEQYF. Written as DNA, the CDR3 is TGCAGCGCTCAGAGCGTGGCGGGAAGATACGAGCAGTACTTC.

The genes are TRBV9 and TRBJ1-3, with D possibly TRBD1 on 5 matching bases. The length of the CDR3 is 17 residues. V gave up 0 bases and J gave up 0 bases, with 13 bases separating them. Germline lookup yields CDR1 SGDLS and CDR2 YYNGEE. The CDR3 reads CASSVATETASGNTIYF. The DNA for the CDR3 is TGTGCCAGCAGCGTAGCTACTGAGACAGCCTCTGGAAACACCATATATTTT.

The J gene is TRBJ2-3, the V gene TRBV7-9; a possible D gene is TRBD1 (5 bases). Germline CDR1 and CDR2: SEHNR and FQNEAQ (reference sequence). Trimming pared 0 bases from V and 1 base from J, leaving 8 bases between. This CDR3 has 15 amino acids. CDR3 DNA sequence: TGTGCCAGCAGCTTAGCTGGGGCGGGCACAGATACGCAGTATTTT. The encoded protein is CASSLAGAGTDTQYF.

The chain employs TRBV28 and TRBJ2-2; D is ambiguous. Germline values: CDR1 MDHEN, CDR2 SYDVKM. V gave up 3 bases and J gave up 4 bases, with 39 bases separating them. This CDR3 is 24 amino acids long. CDR3 DNA: TGTGCCAGCAGTTTGTTGAGGTTTATCAGAGAGGAACGGCGACGGAAACTTGCCACCGGGGAGCTGTTTTTT. It translates to CASSLLRFIREERRRKLATGELFF.

A few counts support this clone. This chain links TRBV4-2 with TRBJ1-1, with D possibly matching TRBD1 (5 bases). The CDR3 has 14 residues. Per germline, CDR1 LGHNA and CDR2 YNFKEQ. The V end lost 0 bases, the J end lost 7 bases, and 12 bases lay between the germline ends. CDR3 in amino acids: CASSQDLRTGEAFF. As DNA, the CDR3 is TGTGCCAGCAGCCAAGATCTACGTACAGGTGAAGCTTTCTTT.

This chain connects TRBV7-9 to TRBJ2-7, with 9 bases matching TRBD2. The CDR3 has 15 residues. V gave up 1 base and J gave up 6 bases; unmatched junction bases: 7. Germline CDR1 and CDR2: SEHNR and FQNEAQ (reference sequence). The CDR3 spells CASSLVSGRVGEQYF. The DNA of the CDR3 is TGTGCCAGCAGCTTAGTTAGCGGGAGAGTGGGCGAGCAGTACTTC.

The chain joins TRBV29-1 to TRBJ2-7; D may be TRBD1 (5 bases). Germline V gene sequence: CDR1 SQVTM, CDR2 ANQGSEA. This CDR3 spans 15 amino acids. Trimming removed 4 bases at V and 0 bases at J, with 16 bases between. CDR3 nucleotide sequence: TGCAGCGTTGTAAAGCAGCAGGGAAGCTCCTACGAGCAGTACTTC. This gives the protein CSVVKQQGSSYEQYF.

The rearrangement uses TRBV19 and TRBJ2-1; TRBD2 aligns across 11 bases. This CDR3 region has 17 residues. Germline V CDR1 and CDR2: LNHDA, SQIVND (reference sequence). V lost 3 bases and J lost 7; bases outside the gene matches: 11. The CDR3 region is CASSISYTSGSANEQFF. The CDR3 nucleotides are TGTGCCAGTAGTATCTCCTATACTAGCGGGAGTGCGAATGAGCAGTTCTTC.

The rearrangement joins TRBV10-3 to TRBJ2-2, with TRBD1 matching 12 bases. Trimming took 4 bases from V and 4 from J; bases not matched to a gene: 4. The CDR3 consists of 16 residues. Germline-derived CDR1 and CDR2 are ENHRY and SYGVKD. DNA for the CDR3: TGTGCCATCAGTGTGGGACAGGGGGCGACCACCGGGGAGCTGTTTTTT. It encodes CAISVGQGATTGELFF.

The chain combines TRBV15 with TRBJ1-2, with 7 positions matching TRBD1. The CDR3 is 13 residues long. After removal of 4 bases from V and 2 bases from J, the junction contained 1 base not matched to a gene. The germline CDR1 and CDR2 sequences are LNHNV and YYDKDF (reference sequence). Written as DNA, the CDR3 is TGTGCCACCAGCACAGGGGGAAACTATGGCTACACCTTC. Translated, it gives CATSTGGNYGYTF.